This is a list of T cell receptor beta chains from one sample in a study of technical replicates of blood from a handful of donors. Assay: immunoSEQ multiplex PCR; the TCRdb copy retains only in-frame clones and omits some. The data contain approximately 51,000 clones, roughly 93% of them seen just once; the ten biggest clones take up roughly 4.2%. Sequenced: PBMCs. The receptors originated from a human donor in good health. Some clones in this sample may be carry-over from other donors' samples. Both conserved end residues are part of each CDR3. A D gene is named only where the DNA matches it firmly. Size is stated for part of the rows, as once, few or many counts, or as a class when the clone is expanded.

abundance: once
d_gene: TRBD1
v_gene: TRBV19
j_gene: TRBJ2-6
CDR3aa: CASSIGQGWSSGANVLTF
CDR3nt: TGTGCCAGTAGTATAGGACAGGGTTGGTCCTCTGGGGCCAACGTCCTGACTTTC

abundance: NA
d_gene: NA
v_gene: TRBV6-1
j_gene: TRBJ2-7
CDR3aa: CASSGRQPSLEQYF
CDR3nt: TGTGCCAGCAGTGGTCGACAGCCTTCCTTGGAGCAGTACTTC

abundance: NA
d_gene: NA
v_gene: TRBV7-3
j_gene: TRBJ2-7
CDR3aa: CASSSRVGGTHEQYF
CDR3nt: TGTGCCAGCAGCTCTAGAGTGGGGGGAACCCACGAGCAGTACTTC

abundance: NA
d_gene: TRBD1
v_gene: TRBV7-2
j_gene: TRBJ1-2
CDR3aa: CASSLPRGQGSHYGYTF
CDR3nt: TGTGCCAGCAGCTTACCCCGGGGACAGGGGTCTCACTATGGCTACACCTTC

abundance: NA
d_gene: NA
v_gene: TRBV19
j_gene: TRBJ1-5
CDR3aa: CASSMGRHQPQHF
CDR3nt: TGTGCCAGTAGTATGGGGAGGCATCAGCCCCAGCATTTT

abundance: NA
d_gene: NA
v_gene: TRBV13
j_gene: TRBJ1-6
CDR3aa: CASSVNGGVSYNSPLHF
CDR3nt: TGTGCCAGCAGCGTGAATGGCGGAGTCTCCTATAATTCACCCCTCCACTTT

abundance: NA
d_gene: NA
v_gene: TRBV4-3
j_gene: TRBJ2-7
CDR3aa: CASSRARGIEQYF
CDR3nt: TGCGCCAGCAGCCGCGCCCGCGGGATCGAGCAGTACTTC

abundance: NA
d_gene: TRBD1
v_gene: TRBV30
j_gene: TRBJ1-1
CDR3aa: CAWEGQGSSEAFF
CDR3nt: TGTGCCTGGGAAGGACAGGGAAGTTCTGAAGCTTTCTTT

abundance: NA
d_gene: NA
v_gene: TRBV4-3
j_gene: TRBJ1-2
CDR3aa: CASSQGRAKGGYTF
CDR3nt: TGCGCCAGCAGCCAAGGGCGGGCCAAGGGCGGCTACACCTTC

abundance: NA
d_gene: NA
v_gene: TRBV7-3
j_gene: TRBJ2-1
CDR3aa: CASSLDRINEQFF
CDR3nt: TGTGCCAGCAGCTTAGACAGAATCAATGAGCAGTTCTTC

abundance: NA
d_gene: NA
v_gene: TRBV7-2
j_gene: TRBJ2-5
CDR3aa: CASSLAEQETQYF
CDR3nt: TGTGCCAGCAGCTTAGCGGAGCAAGAGACCCAGTACTTC

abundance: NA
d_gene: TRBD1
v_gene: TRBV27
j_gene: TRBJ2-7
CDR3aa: CASRQTGNNYEQYF
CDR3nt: TGTGCCAGCAGACAGACAGGGAATAACTACGAGCAGTACTTC

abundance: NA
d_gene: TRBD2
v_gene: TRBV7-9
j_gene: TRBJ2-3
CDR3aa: CASSSSGGRADTQYF
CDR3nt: TGTGCCAGCAGCAGCAGCGGGGGGAGGGCAGATACGCAGTATTTT

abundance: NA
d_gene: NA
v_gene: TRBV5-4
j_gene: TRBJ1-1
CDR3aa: CASSLRGAPSGEAFF
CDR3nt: TGTGCCAGCAGCCTCCGAGGTGCTCCCTCGGGTGAAGCTTTCTTT

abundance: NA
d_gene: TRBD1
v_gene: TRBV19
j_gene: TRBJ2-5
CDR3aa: CASRDPGQGMETQYF
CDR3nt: TGTGCCAGTAGAGACCCGGGACAGGGCATGGAGACCCAGTACTTC

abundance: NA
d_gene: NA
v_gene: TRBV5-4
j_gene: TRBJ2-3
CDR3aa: CASSLGGKRRDTQYF
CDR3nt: TGTGCCAGCAGCTTGGGCGGGAAGAGACGAGATACGCAGTATTTT

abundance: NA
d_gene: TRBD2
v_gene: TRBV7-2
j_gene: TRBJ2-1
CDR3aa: CASRGGTSGSHGYNEQFF
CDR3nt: TGTGCCAGCAGGGGGGGGACTAGCGGGAGCCACGGATACAATGAGCAGTTCTTC

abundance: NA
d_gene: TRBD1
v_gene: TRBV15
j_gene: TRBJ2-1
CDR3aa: CATSRDRGSYNEQFF
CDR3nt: TGTGCCACCAGCAGGGACAGGGGGTCCTACAATGAGCAGTTCTTC

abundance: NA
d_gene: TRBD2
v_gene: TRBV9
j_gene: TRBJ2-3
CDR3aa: CASSSRLAGVGTDTQYF
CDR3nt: TGTGCCAGCAGCTCGCGACTAGCGGGAGTCGGCACAGATACGCAGTATTTT

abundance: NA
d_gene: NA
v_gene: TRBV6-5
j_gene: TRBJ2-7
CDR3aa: CASSSWQVSSYEQYF
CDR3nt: TGTGCCAGCAGTTCCTGGCAGGTCAGCTCCTACGAGCAGTACTTC

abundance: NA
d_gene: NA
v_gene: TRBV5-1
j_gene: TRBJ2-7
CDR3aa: CASSLSPGYEQYF
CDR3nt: TGCGCCAGCAGCTTGTCTCCCGGCTACGAGCAGTACTTC

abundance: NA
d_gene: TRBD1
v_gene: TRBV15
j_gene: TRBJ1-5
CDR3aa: CATSRDHQGAGRNQPQHF
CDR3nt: TGTGCCACCAGCAGAGATCATCAGGGGGCGGGTCGCAATCAGCCCCAGCATTTT

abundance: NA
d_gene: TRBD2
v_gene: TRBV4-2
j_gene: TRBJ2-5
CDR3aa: CASSQDGAGGQETQYF
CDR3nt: TGTGCCAGCAGCCAAGATGGAGCGGGAGGGCAAGAGACCCAGTACTTC

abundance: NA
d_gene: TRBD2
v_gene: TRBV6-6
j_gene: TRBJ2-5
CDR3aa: CASSSGGETQYF
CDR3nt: TGTGCCAGCTCTTCGGGAGGAGAGACCCAGTACTTC

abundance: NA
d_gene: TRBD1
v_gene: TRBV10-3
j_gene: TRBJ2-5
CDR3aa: CAISATGVGETQYF
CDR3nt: TGTGCCATCAGTGCAACAGGGGTGGGGGAGACCCAGTACTTC

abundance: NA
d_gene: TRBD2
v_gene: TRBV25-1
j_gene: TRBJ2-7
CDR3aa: CASTQLSGVTYEQYF
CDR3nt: TGTGCCAGCACCCAACTTAGCGGGGTAACCTACGAGCAGTACTTC

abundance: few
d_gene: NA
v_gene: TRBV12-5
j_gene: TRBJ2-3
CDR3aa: CASARGAGTDTQYF
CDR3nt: TGTGCTAGTGCCCGGGGGGCAGGGACAGATACGCAGTATTTT

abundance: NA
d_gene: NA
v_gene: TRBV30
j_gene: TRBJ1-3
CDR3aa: CAWSVTYSTGNTIYF
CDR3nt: TGTGCCTGGAGTGTAACCTACTCGACTGGAAACACCATATATTTT

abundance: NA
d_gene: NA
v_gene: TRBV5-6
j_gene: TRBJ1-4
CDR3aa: CASSFFQTREKLFF
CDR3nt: TGTGCCAGCAGCTTCTTCCAAACGAGAGAAAAACTGTTTTTT

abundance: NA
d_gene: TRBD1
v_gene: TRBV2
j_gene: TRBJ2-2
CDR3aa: CASSIRGLLHTGELFF
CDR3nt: TGTGCCAGCAGTATCAGGGGGTTATTACACACCGGGGAGCTGTTTTTT

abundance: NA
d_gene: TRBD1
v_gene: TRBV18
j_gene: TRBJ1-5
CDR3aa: CASSPRTGGEGGPQHF
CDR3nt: TGTGCCAGCTCACCCAGGACAGGGGGTGAGGGAGGGCCCCAGCATTTT

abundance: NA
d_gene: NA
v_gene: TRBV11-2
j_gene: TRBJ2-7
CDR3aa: CASSLEVRGPYEQYF
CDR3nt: TGTGCCAGCAGCTTAGAAGTCAGGGGCCCCTACGAGCAGTACTTC

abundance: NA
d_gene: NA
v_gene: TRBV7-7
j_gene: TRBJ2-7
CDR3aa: CASSLGTGPTYEQYF
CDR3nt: TGTGCCAGCAGCTTGGGGACTGGACCAACCTACGAGCAGTACTTC

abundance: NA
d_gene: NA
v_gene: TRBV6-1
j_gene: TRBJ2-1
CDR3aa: CASSGQTGGTYNEQFF
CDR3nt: TGTGCCAGCAGTGGGCAAACCGGAGGTACTTACAATGAGCAGTTCTTC

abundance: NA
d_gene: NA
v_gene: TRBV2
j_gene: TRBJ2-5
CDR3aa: CASSESWLGVTQYF
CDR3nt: TGTGCCAGCAGTGAAAGTTGGCTAGGTGTGACCCAGTACTTC

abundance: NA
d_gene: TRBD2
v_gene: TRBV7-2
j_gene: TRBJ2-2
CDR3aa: CASSLRAGGLNTGELFF
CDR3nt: TGTGCCAGCAGCTTAAGGGCGGGGGGCTTGAACACCGGGGAGCTGTTTTTT

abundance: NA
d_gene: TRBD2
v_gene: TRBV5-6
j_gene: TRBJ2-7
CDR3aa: CASSLVGRVPYEQYF
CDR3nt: TGTGCCAGCAGCTTGGTCGGGAGGGTTCCCTACGAGCAGTACTTC

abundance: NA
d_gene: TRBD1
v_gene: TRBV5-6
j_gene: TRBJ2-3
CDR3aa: CASSLGLQGTDTQYF
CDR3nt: TGTGCCAGCAGCTTGGGACTACAGGGGACAGATACGCAGTATTTT